Here is one TCR beta chain with its context. Its recognized antigen is unknown. It has no much larger one-base neighbor in the sample; base qualities were not kept. A two-step multiplex PCR amplified TCR-beta CDR3 regions from genomic DNA, and the second step of the PCR added Illumina-compatible adaptors. TCR-beta immunosequencing was performed on an Illumina platform as a commercial immunoSEQ service. The original pipeline was this. Repertoires were described by productive clonality and by Top 10 Clones, which is the percentage of T-cell templates coming from the ten most frequent sequences. Productive clonality ranged from 0 to 1, with 1 indicating a monoclonal population. Tumour-associated clones were defined as sequences comprising at least 0.1% of tumour T-cell templates but absent from matched non-adjacent lung, identified via log10 scatter plots. Student's t-tests were used for two-group comparisons, ANOVA was used for stages, and linear regression was used for relationships, with analyses conducted in GraphPad Prism7 and R. Sourced from immuneACCESS, this table was stored by TCRdb with only in-frame sequences that have V and J called. A share of the clones is absent; for the studies checked, an unresolved V gene accounts for under half, and the remainder has no known explanation. V and J calls and clone size are copied from that table; D and trimming were computed from the DNA. Present in this sample are around 2,300 clones, roughly three quarters of which were seen just once. The ten largest clones add up to about a quarter of the sample.

Normal lung samples came from the same patient and consisted of non-adjacent lung tissue collected as far from the tumour as possible, at a distance of at least 3 cm. Genomic DNA was isolated with the QIAamp DNA kit from frozen aliquots of single-cell suspensions that had not been sorted. Tissues arrived within 2 hours of resection and were immediately processed into single-cell suspensions. Tissue was mechanically dissociated and enzymatically digested with DNase I, collagenase I and hyaluronidase for approximately 32 minutes at 37 °C, then filtered and RBC-lysed. This record belongs to a study of immune cell composition in non-small cell lung cancer (dated by TCRdb to 2017 to 2019). Study-wide context: Histologic subtype, mostly lung adenocarcinoma or squamous cell carcinoma, was determined with H&E together with p63, CK5, Napsin A and TTF-1 immunohistochemistry. In supplementary cohort #1, which comprised around 11 lung adenocarcinoma cases, paired tumour/lung TCR-beta sequencing was performed and TIL populations were generated so that tumour reactivity could be assessed. Using Adaptive Biotechnologies, the researchers ran TCR-beta sequencing on fewer than 40 paired NSCLC tumour and non-adjacent lung specimens, along with just over 25 tumour-only specimens. A handful of tumour specimens that had TCR-beta data belonged to rare histological subtypes and were left out of the subtype comparisons.

General findings and caveats noted by the study authors: In more than 8 adenocarcinoma cases, a strong correlation was found between maximal tumour-associated clone frequency and TIL tumour reactivity, whereas no such correlation was found between overall clonality and TIL tumour reactivity. The reactivity cohort included only around nine cases, and whether tumour-reactive clones share sequences with the dominant in vivo tumour-associated clones was not shown. No significant correlation was found between tumour TCR-beta clonality and smoking pack-years. Tumour-associated clones >0.5% were found in nearly half of NSCLC cases, namely in around 31% of adenocarcinomas versus about 77% of squamous carcinomas.

Trimming removed 8 bases from V and 8 bases from J, leaving 15 bases between the germline ends. Via the germline V gene (reference sequence), CDR1 is PRHDT and CDR2 FYEKMQ. Including cysteine and phenylalanine, the CDR3 has 13 amino acids. The DNA shown is the 39-base CDR3, in frame from base 1. The sequence joins TRBV13 to TRBJ2-2, and TRBD1 may be the D gene, going by 7 matching bases. Sequenced input: non-adjacent lung tissue. This TCR was recovered from a human donor with non-small cell lung cancer. The bases are TGTGCCAGCGGGCGACAGGGAGGTGGGGAGCTGTTTTTT. It translates as CASGRQGGGELFF.